This TCR beta chain was captured by sequencing in a study of blood T cell repertoires in COVID-19. Study summary: Sources were T cells, B-cell-depleted T cells, or PBMCs; the material itself was cDNA or gDNA.

V trimming: 8 bases; J trimming: 4 bases; junction bases outside the gene matches: 7. Germline V CDR1 and CDR2: SNHLY, FYNNEI. The CDR3 covers 13 residues. Authors' data handling: Amplification of reference gene primers provided the estimated nucleated cell counts. Only in-frame clones appear in the TCRdb table, and some are missing; sequencing was by immunoSEQ multiplex PCR. From that table come the V and J calls and clone size; the DNA was used to work out D and trimming. The sample includes over 120,000 clones, about 85% of them seen just once. V usage is TRBV2 and J usage is TRBJ2-7; 8 positions agree with TRBD1. The sequenced material came from peripheral blood. The receptor was derived from a woman between 70 and 85 years old with COVID-19, enrolled during active disease. The CDR3 sequence: CASGLDREYEQYF. CDR3 coding DNA: TGTGCCAGCGGATTGGACAGGGAATACGAGCAGTACTTC.